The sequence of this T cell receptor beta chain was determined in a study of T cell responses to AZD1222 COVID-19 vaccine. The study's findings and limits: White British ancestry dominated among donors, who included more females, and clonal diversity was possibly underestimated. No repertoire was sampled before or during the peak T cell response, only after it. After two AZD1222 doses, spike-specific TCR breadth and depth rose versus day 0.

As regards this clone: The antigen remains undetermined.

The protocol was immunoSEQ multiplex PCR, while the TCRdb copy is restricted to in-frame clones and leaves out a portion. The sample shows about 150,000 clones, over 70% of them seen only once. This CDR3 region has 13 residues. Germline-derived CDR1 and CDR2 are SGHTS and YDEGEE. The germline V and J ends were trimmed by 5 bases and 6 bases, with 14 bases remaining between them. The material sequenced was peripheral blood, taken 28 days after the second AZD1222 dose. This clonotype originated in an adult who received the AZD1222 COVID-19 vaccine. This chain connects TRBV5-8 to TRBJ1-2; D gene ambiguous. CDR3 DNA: TGTGCCAGCAGACTAAAGGGTGGAGATGGCTACACCTTC. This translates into CASRLKGGDGYTF.